The 25 T cell receptor beta chains below all came from one sample that was sequenced in a study of graft-versus-host responses after intestinal transplantation. Their specific antigens are unknown. The table came from immunoSEQ multiplex PCR; TCRdb's copy has only in-frame clones and leaves some out. This table has under 150,000 clones, 80% to 95% appearing once. Sequenced material: unstimulated CD4+ T cells sorted from spleen or lymph node cells, taken before intestinal transplant. Source of these receptors: a human donor who received an intestinal transplant.

The chain uses TRBV6-5 and TRBJ2-7; D remains ambiguous. V lost 6 bases to trimming and J lost 7 bases, with 13 bases between them. The CDR3 is made up of 12 amino acids. In germline, CDR1 is MNHEY, CDR2 SVGAGI. CDR3 in amino acids: CASSPPGPEQYF. The CDR3 nucleotides read TGTGCCAGCAGCCCCCCGGGCCCTGAGCAGTACTTC.

The chain is built from TRBV6-4 and TRBJ2-1; 15 bases are shared with TRBD2. The J segment lost 3 bases and the V segment lost 5 bases, leaving 5 bases of the junction unmatched. The CDR3 length is 17 residues. Per germline, CDR1 MRHNA and CDR2 SNTAGT. Written as DNA, the CDR3 is TGTGCCAGCAGTTTAGGGACTAGCGGGAGGAACTACAATGAGCAGTTCTTC. It specifies CASSLGTSGRNYNEQFF.

The chain combines TRBV6-5 with TRBJ1-1; D gene uncertain. Trimming cost V 2 bases and J 3 bases, with 10 bases left between them. The V gene's germline CDR1 is MNHEY and CDR2 SVGAGI. The CDR3 consists of 14 residues. The CDR3 DNA follows: TGTGCCAGCAGTTACCAGCCCTGGGACACTGAAGCTTTCTTT. The encoded protein is CASSYQPWDTEAFF.

This rearrangement joins TRBV5-1 to TRBJ2-1, with a possible D match to TRBD2 (5 bases). Germline lookup yields CDR1 SGHRS and CDR2 YFSETQ. The V gene lost 1 base and the J gene lost 7 bases, with 9 bases spanning the gap. The CDR3 loop spans 13 amino acids. The CDR3 DNA reads as TGCGCCAGCAGCTTGACGCAGCGGAATGAGCAGTTCTTC. Translating it yields CASSLTQRNEQFF. The full variable domain, with the rest looked up from reference TRBV5-1 and TRBJ2-1, is KAGVTQTPRYLIKTRGQQVTLSCSPISGHRSVSWYQQTPGQGLQFLFEYFSETQRNKGNFPGRFSGRQFSNSRSEMNVSTLELGDSALYLCASSLTQRNEQFFGPGTRLTVL.

The V and J genes are TRBV6-5 and TRBJ1-2, with 7 bases lining up with TRBD1. The CDR3 sequence is 15 residues long. V lost 2 bases to trimming and J lost 6 bases; unmatched junction nucleotides: 9. Germline-derived CDR1 and CDR2 are MNHEY and SVGAGI. CDR3 DNA: TGTGCCAGCAGTTACCGCTACGGGACAGCCGATGGCTACACCTTC. This gives the protein CASSYRYGTADGYTF.

The rearrangement uses TRBV6-1 and TRBJ1-4; 9 bases are shared with TRBD1. The V and J ends lost 5 bases and 6 bases, in that order; junction bases with no gene match: 7. The germline CDR1 and CDR2 sequences are MNHNS and SASEGT. This CDR3 comprises 15 residues. The CDR3 DNA is TGTGCCAGCAGTCGTTCACAGGGGGCAGATGAAAAACTGTTTTTT. Its protein product is CASSRSQGADEKLFF.

This chain uses TRBV28 with TRBJ2-3, with no clear D. Germline CDR1 is MDHEN and CDR2 is SYDVKM. The V end was cut by 6 bases, the J end by 6 bases, with 7 bases between. This CDR3 spans 11 amino acids. The CDR3 loop is CASSPRDTQYF. The CDR3 nucleotides are TGTGCCAGCAGCCCGCGCGATACGCAGTATTTT.

The chain uses TRBV27 and TRBJ2-1, with 10 positions matching TRBD1. The V segment lost 4 bases and the J segment 5 bases; nucleotides outside the gene matches: 8. The CDR3 has 16 residues. CDR1 and CDR2 from the germline V gene are MNHEY and SMNVEV (reference sequence). CDR3: CASSSPTGTGDNEQFF. CDR3 nucleotides: TGTGCCAGCAGTTCACCCACCGGGACAGGGGACAATGAGCAGTTCTTC.

The chain is built from TRBV29-1 and TRBJ1-3; D remains ambiguous. The germline V gene encodes CDR1 SQVTM and CDR2 ANQGSEA. The V end was cut by 4 bases, the J end by 0 bases, with 7 bases between. The CDR3 spans 13 residues. The CDR3 bases are TGCAGCGTTGTGAAGGACTCTGGAAACACCATATATTTT. Translating gives CSVVKDSGNTIYF.

This clone showed up just once. The chain uses TRBV28 and TRBJ1-5, with a possible D match to TRBD1 (5 bases). The germline V and J ends were trimmed by 5 bases and 7 bases, with 12 bases remaining between them. Germline-derived CDR1 and CDR2 are MDHEN and SYDVKM. This CDR3 comprises 13 residues. The CDR3 here is CASSGDDIQPQHF. The CDR3 nucleotides are TGTGCCAGCAGTGGGGACGACATACAGCCCCAGCATTTT.

The chain has TRBV7-8 and TRBJ2-3; the D is unclear. Germline CDR1 reads SGHVS; CDR2 reads FQNEAQ. The V and J ends lost 2 bases and 4 bases respectively, with 4 bases between them. The CDR3 loop spans 12 amino acids. The CDR3 coding sequence is TGTGCCAGCAGCTTACTTCCAGATACGCAGTATTTT. Encoded protein: CASSLLPDTQYF. Variable domain in full (rest from reference TRBV7-8 and TRBJ2-3): GAGVSQSPRYKVAKRGQDVALRCDPISGHVSLFWYQQALGQGPEFLTYFQNEAQLDKSGLPSDRFFAERPEGSVSTLKIQRTQQEDSAVYLCASSLLPDTQYFGPGTRLTVL.

The chain joins TRBV28 to TRBJ1-5; unclear D gene. The CDR3 contains 16 residues. Germline values: CDR1 MDHEN, CDR2 SYDVKM. V lost 3 bases to trimming and J lost 4 bases, with 16 bases between them. CDR3 in amino acids: CASSFSGRGRNQPQHF. In nucleotides, the CDR3 is TGTGCCAGCAGTTTCAGCGGGCGCGGACGGAATCAGCCCCAGCATTTT.

The CDR3: CASSQVGLSGNTIYF. CDR3 DNA sequence: TGTGCCAGCAGCCAAGTAGGGCTCTCTGGAAACACCATATATTTT. The chain is built from TRBV4-2 and TRBJ1-3; D is ambiguous. CDR1 is LGHNA and CDR2 is YNFKEQ in the germline V gene. V lost 1 base and J lost 0, with 7 bases in between. There are 15 residues in the CDR3.

The chain joins TRBV7-9 to TRBJ1-1; the D gene is possibly TRBD1 (6 bases). The CDR3 loop spans 17 amino acids. Trimming removed 2 bases at V and 3 bases at J, with 19 bases between. Germline V gives CDR1 SEHNR, CDR2 FQNEAQ (reference sequence). The CDR3 region has the DNA TGTGCCAGCAGCTTACCAGCGACAGGTCCCGCCGACACTGAAGCTTTCTTT. It specifies CASSLPATGPADTEAFF.

In nucleotides, the CDR3 is TGTGCCAGTAGTCCTGGGACTTTGGTTAACACCGGGGAGCTGTTTTTT. Amino acid sequence: CASSPGTLVNTGELFF. The V call is TRBV19, the J call TRBJ2-2, with D possibly TRBD2 on 6 matching bases. Germline V gene sequence: CDR1 LNHDA, CDR2 SQIVND (reference sequence). The CDR3 is made up of 16 amino acids. V gave up 5 bases and J gave up 2 bases, with 15 bases separating them.

Concerning this clone: The junction does not match germline at one end; this may be a read error. The V and J genes are TRBV30 and TRBJ2-1; no clear D. The CDR3 contains 14 residues. Per the germline V gene, CDR1 is GTSNPN and CDR2 is SVGIG (reference sequence). CDR3 protein: CAGVFRFSYNGQFF. The CDR3 DNA is TGTGCCGGGGTTTTTCGTTTCTCCTACAATGGGCAGTTCTTC.

The chain couples TRBV5-1 to TRBJ2-3; 14 positions agree with TRBD2. Germline V gene sequence: CDR1 SGHRS, CDR2 YFSETQ. The V gene end was trimmed by 4 bases and the J gene end by 6 bases; junction bases not matched to a gene: 10. The CDR3 covers 17 residues. In DNA form, the CDR3 reads TGCGCCAGCAGCCTGACCCCGGGACTAGCGGGAGCGGATACGCAGTATTTT. Translating gives CASSLTPGLAGADTQYF.

The count of this clone is one. The J gene is TRBJ2-1, the V gene TRBV9; D gene unclear. The CDR3 contains 15 residues. Germline loops: CDR1 SGDLS, CDR2 YYNGEE. V was shortened by 0 bases and J by 1 base, with 8 bases between the two germline ends. In nucleotides, the CDR3 is TGTGCCAGCAGCGTAGCGGGTGATTCCTACAATGAGCAGTTCTTC. Encoded protein: CASSVAGDSYNEQFF.

This chain uses TRBV18 with TRBJ2-6, with D possibly being TRBD1 (5 bases). The CDR3 loop spans 16 amino acids. CDR1 and CDR2 from the germline V gene are KGHSH and LQKENI. V was pared by 6 bases and J by 2 bases, with 14 bases between. The CDR3 spells CASSLSAGTGANVLTF. CDR3 DNA sequence: TGTGCCAGCTCGCTTTCTGCAGGGACTGGGGCCAACGTCCTGACTTTC. Together with reference TRBV18 and TRBJ2-6, the CDR3 gives the full variable domain: NAGVMQNPRHLVRRRGQEARLRCSPMKGHSHVYWYRQLPEEGLKFMVYLQKENIIDESGMPKERFSAEFPKEGPSILRIQQVVRGDSAAYFCASSLSAGTGANVLTFGAGSRLTVL.

This chain links TRBV18 with TRBJ1-3; 9 nucleotides agree with TRBD1. Germline CDR1 is KGHSH and CDR2 is LQKENI. Trimming took 2 bases from V and 0 from J; bases not matched to a gene: 2. The CDR3 sequence is 16 residues long. CDR3 in DNA: TGTGCCAGCTCACCATGGACAGGGGACTCTGGAAACACCATATATTTT. It encodes CASSPWTGDSGNTIYF.

This clone appeared a single time. The chain employs TRBV7-3 and TRBJ2-1, with TRBD2 matching 8 bases. CDR3 size: 16 residues. J was trimmed by 9 bases and V by 4 bases; bases with no gene match: 14. In germline, CDR1 is SGHTA, CDR2 FQGTGA. The chain's CDR3 is CASSSPGAGGPPEQFF. The DNA of the CDR3 is TGTGCCAGCAGCTCGCCGGGTGCGGGAGGACCCCCTGAGCAGTTCTTC.

V and J are TRBV2 and TRBJ1-5; D call uncertain. In germline, CDR1 is SNHLY, CDR2 FYNNEI. CDR3 size: 13 residues. The V end lost 4 bases, the J end lost 4 bases, and 8 bases lay between the germline ends. CDR3 nucleotide sequence: TGTGCCAGCAGTGTTGGGCCTAATCAGCCCCAGCATTTT. This codes for CASSVGPNQPQHF.

V gene TRBV6-5 combines with J gene TRBJ2-3; D not certain. Looked up from germline, CDR1 is MNHEY and CDR2 is SVGAGI. The germline V and J ends were trimmed by 2 bases and 3 bases, with 9 bases remaining between them. The CDR3 totals 14 residues. The CDR3 DNA reads as TGTGCCAGCAGTTACGAACACTCGACAGATACGCAGTATTTT. It codes for CASSYEHSTDTQYF.

The chain couples TRBV15 to TRBJ2-7, with 16 bases identical to TRBD2. The ends lost 1 base at V and 5 bases at J; junction bases unmatched: 2. From germline, CDR1 is LNHNV and CDR2 YYDKDF (reference sequence). This CDR3 is built from 16 residues. In DNA form, the CDR3 reads TGTGCCACCAGCAGAGGGGGACTAGCGGGAGGGAACGAGCAGTACTTC. Translated, it gives CATSRGGLAGGNEQYF.

The chain links TRBV5-1 to TRBJ2-3, with D perhaps assigned TRBD1 or TRBD2 (5 bases each). CDR3 size: 14 residues. Trimming shortened V by 1 base and J by 9 bases, and 15 bases separated the two germline ends. Germline V CDR1 and CDR2: SGHRS, YFSETQ. CDR3 bases: TGCGCCAGCAGCTTGAGAACAGGTCCGGGGACGCAGTATTTT. Protein: CASSLRTGPGTQYF.